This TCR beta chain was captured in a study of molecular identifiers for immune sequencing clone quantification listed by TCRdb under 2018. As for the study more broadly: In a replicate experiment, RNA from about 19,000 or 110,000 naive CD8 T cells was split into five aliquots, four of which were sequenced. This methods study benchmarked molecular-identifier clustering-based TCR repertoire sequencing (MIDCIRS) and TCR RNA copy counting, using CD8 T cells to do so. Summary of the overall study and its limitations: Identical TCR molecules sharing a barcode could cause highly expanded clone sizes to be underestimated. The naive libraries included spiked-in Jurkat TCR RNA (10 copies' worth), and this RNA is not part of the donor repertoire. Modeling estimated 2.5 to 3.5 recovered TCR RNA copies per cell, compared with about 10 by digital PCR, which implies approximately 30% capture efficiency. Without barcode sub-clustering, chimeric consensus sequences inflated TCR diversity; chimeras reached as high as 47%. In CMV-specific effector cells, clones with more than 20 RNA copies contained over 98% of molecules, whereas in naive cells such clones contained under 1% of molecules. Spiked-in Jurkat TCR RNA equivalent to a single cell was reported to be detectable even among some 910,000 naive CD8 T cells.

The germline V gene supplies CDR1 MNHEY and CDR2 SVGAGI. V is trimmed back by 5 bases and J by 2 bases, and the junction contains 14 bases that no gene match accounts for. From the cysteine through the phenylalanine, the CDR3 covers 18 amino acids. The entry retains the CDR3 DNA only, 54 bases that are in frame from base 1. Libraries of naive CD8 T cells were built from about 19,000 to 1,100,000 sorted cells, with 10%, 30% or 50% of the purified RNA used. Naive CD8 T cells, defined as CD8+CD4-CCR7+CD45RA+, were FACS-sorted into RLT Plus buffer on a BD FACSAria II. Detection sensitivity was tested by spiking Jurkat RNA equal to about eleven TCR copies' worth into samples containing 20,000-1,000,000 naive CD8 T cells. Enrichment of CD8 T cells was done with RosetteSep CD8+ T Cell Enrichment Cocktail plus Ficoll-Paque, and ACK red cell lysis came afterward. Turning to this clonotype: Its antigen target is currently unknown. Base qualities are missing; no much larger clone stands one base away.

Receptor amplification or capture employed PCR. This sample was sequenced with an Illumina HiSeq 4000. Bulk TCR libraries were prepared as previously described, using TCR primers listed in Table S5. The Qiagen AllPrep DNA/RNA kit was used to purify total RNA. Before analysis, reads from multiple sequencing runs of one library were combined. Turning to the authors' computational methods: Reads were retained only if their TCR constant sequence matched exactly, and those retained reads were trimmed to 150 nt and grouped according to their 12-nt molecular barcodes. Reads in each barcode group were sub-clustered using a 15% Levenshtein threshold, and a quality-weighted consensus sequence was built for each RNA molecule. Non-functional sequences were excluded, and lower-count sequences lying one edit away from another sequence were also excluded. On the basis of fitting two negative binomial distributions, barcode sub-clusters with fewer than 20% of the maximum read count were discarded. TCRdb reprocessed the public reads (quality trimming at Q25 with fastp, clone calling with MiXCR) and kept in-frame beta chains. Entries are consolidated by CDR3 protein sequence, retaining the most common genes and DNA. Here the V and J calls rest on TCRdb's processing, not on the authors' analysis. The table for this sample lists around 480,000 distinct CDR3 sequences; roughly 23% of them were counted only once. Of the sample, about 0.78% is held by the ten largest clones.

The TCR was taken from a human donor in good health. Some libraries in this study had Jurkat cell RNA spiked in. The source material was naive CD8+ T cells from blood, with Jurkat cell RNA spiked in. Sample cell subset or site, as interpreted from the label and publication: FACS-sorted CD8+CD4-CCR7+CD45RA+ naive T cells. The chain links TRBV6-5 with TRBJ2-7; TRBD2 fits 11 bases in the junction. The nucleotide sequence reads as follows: TGTGCCAGCAGTCCCTCGCGACCCGGGACTAGCGGAACCTACGAGCAGTACTTC. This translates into CASSPSRPGTSGTYEQYF.